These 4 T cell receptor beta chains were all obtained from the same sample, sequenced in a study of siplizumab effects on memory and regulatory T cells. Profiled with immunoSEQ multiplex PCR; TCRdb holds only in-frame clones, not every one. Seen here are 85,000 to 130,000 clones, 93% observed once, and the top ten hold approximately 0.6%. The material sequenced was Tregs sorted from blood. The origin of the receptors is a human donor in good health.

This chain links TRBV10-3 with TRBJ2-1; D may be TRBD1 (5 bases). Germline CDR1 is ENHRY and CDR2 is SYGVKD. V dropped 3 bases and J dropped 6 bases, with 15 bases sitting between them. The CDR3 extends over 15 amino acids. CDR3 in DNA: TGTGCCATCAGTGATTCTAAGATCAGGGTCAATGAGCAGTTCTTC. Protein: CAISDSKIRVNEQFF.

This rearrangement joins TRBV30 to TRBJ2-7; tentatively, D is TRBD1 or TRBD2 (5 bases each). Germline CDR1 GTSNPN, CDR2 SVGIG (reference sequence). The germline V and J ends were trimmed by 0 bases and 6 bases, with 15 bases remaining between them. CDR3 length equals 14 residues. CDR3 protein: CAWSVLGTKAEQYF. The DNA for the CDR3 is TGTGCCTGGAGTGTACTTGGGACCAAGGCCGAGCAGTACTTC.

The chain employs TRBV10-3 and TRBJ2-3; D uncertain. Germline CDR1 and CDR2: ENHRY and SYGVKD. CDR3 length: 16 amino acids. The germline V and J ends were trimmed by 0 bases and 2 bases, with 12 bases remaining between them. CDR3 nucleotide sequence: TGTGCCATCAGTGAGTCGCCCTATAATAACACAGATACGCAGTATTTT. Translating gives CAISESPYNNTDTQYF.

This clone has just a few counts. CDR3 sequence: CASSLGPTRLNTEAFF. DNA of the CDR3: TGTGCCAGCAGCTTAGGACCGACTCGCCTGAACACTGAAGCTTTCTTT. The chain links TRBV5-5 to TRBJ1-1; no reliable D call. Germline lookup yields CDR1 SGHKS and CDR2 YYEKEE (reference sequence). This CDR3 has 16 residues. The V and J ends lost 2 bases and 0 bases respectively, with 14 bases between them.